This record concerns one T cell receptor beta chain sequence. The data derive from a study of T cell responses to AZD1222 COVID-19 vaccine. The germline V gene has CDR1 MNHEY and CDR2 SVGAGI. This CDR3 region has 14 residues. Trimming stripped 6 bases from V and 3 bases from J, with 15 bases between. Libraries were prepared by immunoSEQ multiplex PCR; TCRdb keeps only in-frame clonotypes and omits some of them. The table lists roughly 90,000 clones, approximately 89% of them singletons. The sample here was peripheral blood, taken 28 days after the second AZD1222 dose. The sequence was obtained from an adult who received the AZD1222 COVID-19 vaccine. The chain combines TRBV6-5 with TRBJ2-7, with D possibly matching TRBD1 (5 bases). Here the CDR3 reads CASSLYKGDYEQYV. For the CDR3, the DNA is TGTGCCAGCAGCCTATACAAAGGGGACTACGAGCAGTACGTC.